This paragraph covers one TCR beta chain sequence. Only in-frame clones appear in the TCRdb table, and some are missing; sequencing was by immunoSEQ multiplex PCR. The sample lists around 350,000 clones, more than 60% seen once, with less than 11% in the top ten. V lost 5 bases and J 4 bases, leaving 17 bases between the germline ends. CDR3 length: 15 amino acids. The germline V gene has CDR1 SGHTA and CDR2 FQGNSA. The data belong to a study of shared clonotypes between healthy human individuals. This clonotype was obtained from a man under 40 in good health. The genes are TRBV7-2 and TRBJ1-1; no firm D call. Sequencing used memory CD4+ T cells sorted from blood. The sample's subset: CD45RA-negative fraction. This CDR3 reads CASSKVEVGATEAFF. The DNA for the CDR3 is TGTGCCAGCAGCAAGGTCGAAGTAGGTGCCACTGAAGCTTTCTTT.